This TCR beta chain is from a study of shared clonotypes between healthy human individuals (dated by TCRdb to 2020 to 2022). Concerning the study at large: The cohort comprised two women and a few men aged 18 to 49 years. Per donor, three plates each were used for CD4 naive and CD4 memory, two for CD8 naive, and one for CD8 memory. To estimate repertoire size and how much clonotype sharing occurs between individuals, the study deeply sequenced the blood TCR repertoires of five or six healthy adults. Libraries were prepared and TCR repertoires were sequenced by different laboratories using diverse techniques, in order to increase sequencing depth and limit assay-specific biases. Each donor's leukapheresis produced roughly between roughly 0.85 and 9.5 billion PBMCs.

CDR1 and CDR2 are drawn from the germline V gene: SGHDN, FVKESK. The cysteine opens and the phenylalanine closes a CDR3 of 14 amino acids. The read is trimmed to its CDR3 DNA, 42 bases read in frame from base 1. The germline V and J ends show losses of 2 bases and 13 bases respectively, and no gene match explains 9 bases of the junction. Concerning this clone: Its binding antigen is unknown. Base qualities are not provided; no much larger clone lies one nucleotide away.

The investigation overall reported the following: Compared with non-shared clonotypes, clonotypes shared by all four sorted-subset donors had higher generation probabilities. Sampling was restricted to blood, and TCR repertoires in tissue are likely to differ from TCR repertoires in blood. Pairwise subsampling indicated that sequencing depth was expected to affect the degree of clonotype sharing among donors. Estimated clonotype richness was generally larger for naive than for memory subsets. Sharing across several donors was observed for about 5% of naive CD4, around 3.5% of naive CD8, 2% to 2.5% of memory CD4, and approximately 0.41% of memory CD8 clonotypes. Because the study included a small number of donors, the genetic and exposure-history diversity represented was limited. Rarefaction of sorted-subset datasets indicated incomplete sequencing despite the large sequencing depth.

The donors were healthy, HIV-negative adults with no recently reported acute infections or vaccinations. Every donor was a Caucasian adult residing in Nashville, Tennessee, USA. CD4+ T cells were enriched by magnetic negative selection; naive cells were then positively selected on CD45RA, and the negative fraction formed the memory subset. After blood collection by leukapheresis, PBMCs were isolated using Ficoll-Histopaque density gradient centrifugation and then cryopreserved in the vapor phase of liquid nitrogen. Purity and quantity of every magnetically sorted T cell population were checked by analytical flow cytometry. Genomic DNA was isolated from every sorted fraction and measured by UV absorbance on a Nanodrop 2000c. Using the deep immunoSEQ assay, TCR CDR3 regions were amplified from genomic DNA by multiplex PCR. Genomic DNA extracted from each cell subset was distributed evenly over all wells of several immunoSEQ 96-well plates, and each plate served as one replicate. Each replicate PCR for sorted subsets received about 180 ng genomic DNA, equal to about 29,000 T cell genomes. Purified libraries were measured with a Qubit 3.0 fluorometer, size-checked on a Bioanalyzer 2100, and measured again with the KAPA Library Quantification kit. A separate single-read 150-cycle Illumina NextSeq 550 flow cell was used to sequence each immunoSEQ 96-well plate. Processing in the source paper ran as follows. Because the immunoSEQ output held only junctional sequences and lacked quality scores, the filtering could not match the filtering applied to full-length reads. Sequences were annotated with PyIR, a Python wrapper for IgBLAST v1.9, and V/J genes and CDR3 were assigned using IMGT germline references. Reads were removed for weak V/J assignments (E-value above 1e-6), missing CDR3, stop codons, out-of-frame junctions, or ambiguous translated residues. V3J clonotypes were defined as sequences sharing an identical inferred V gene, J gene, and CDR3 amino acid sequence. Percentage overlap between repertoires was calculated by dividing the number of shared unique clonotypes by the size of the smaller repertoire. RTK rarefaction, the Chao1 estimator, and Recon v2.1 estimates of unobserved clonotypes were used to assess repertoire richness. For all TCRbeta clonotypes obtained by the gDNA method from a handful of donors, generation probabilities were computed with OLGA. TCRdb took over this immuneACCESS table, retaining in-frame rearrangements with V and J assigned. Such tables are incomplete; in checked studies, under half of the missing clones stem from an unresolved V gene, and the remainder is unexplained. The DNA gave D and trimming, while V, J and clone size come from that table. The sample table shows 2 million to 2.5 million clones, and roughly 94% are seen once. The ten biggest clones cover 0.13% of the sample.

The sample comprised naive CD4+ T cells sorted from blood. In the paper's terms, the cell subset or site label means: CD45RA+ positively selected. Recombination linked TRBV14 to TRBJ2-1; 9 central bases correspond to TRBD2. The clonotype comes from a man aged 18 to 30 in good health. The CDR3 protein is CASSQPALREGQFF. The DNA reads TGTGCCAGCAGCCAACCCGCTTTGCGGGAGGGCCAGTTCTTC.